A selection of T cell receptor beta chains follows, all from one sample in a study of T cell repertoires in cytomegalovirus infection. TCRdb called the reads again in MiXCR, with one record for every CDR3 protein. The sample lists around 750,000 distinct CDR3 sequences, approximately 32% seen once, with over 10% in the top ten. These TCRs' antigens remain unknown. Sequencing was performed on cultured CD8+ T cells from PBMCs, taken from culture after CMV antigen stimulation. These receptors were obtained from a human donor in good health (CMV status not recorded). Some clones in this sample may be carry-over from other donors' samples. Both conserved end residues are trimmed from each CDR3. Some rows mark clone size as missing; the rest say once, few, many or name a class of expanded clone.

size,V,J,CDR3
NA,TRBV4-1,TRBJ2-7,ASSQAAGAHEQY
NA,TRBV27,TRBJ2-7,ASSLIGTLYEQY
few,TRBV4-1,TRBJ2-1,ASSPGDSRNEQF
NA,TRBV7-8,TRBJ2-7,ASSSDFRYEQY
NA,TRBV19,TRBJ1-1,ASTFGLFTTEAF
NA,TRBV9,TRBJ1-1,ASSPPDDTEAF
NA,TRBV29-1,TRBJ2-1,SVEPQF
NA,TRBV6-2/TRBV6-3,TRBJ2-1,ASGWGPINEQF
few,TRBV7-9,TRBJ1-2,ASSSDGTGGYT
few,TRBV28,TRBJ2-3,ATQLSSSTDTQY
few,TRBV5-5,TRBJ2-3,ASSKGLPPVDTQY
NA,TRBV19,TRBJ2-1,ASIPRGSGGSSYNEQF
few,TRBV7-9,TRBJ2-3,ASSPTRVGGGPGAQY
many,TRBV7-8,TRBJ1-5,ASSLERQKGQPQH
NA,TRBV7-2,TRBJ2-2,ASSLEPTGELF
few,TRBV13,TRBJ2-3,ASSYQGGGDTDTQY
NA,TRBV4-1,TRBJ1-2,ASSQELDYGYT
NA,TRBV10-2,TRBJ2-7,ASHQGPVHEQY
NA,TRBV19,TRBJ2-1,ASSNRGLYNEQF
NA,TRBV27,TRBJ2-5,ASSFLPGTGEETQY
few,TRBV7-8,TRBJ2-5,ASSFHRGSGEKTQY
few,TRBV10-3,TRBJ2-2,AIKTTSLASGPTGELF